This passage covers 29 T cell receptor beta chains from one sample sequenced in a study of blood T cell repertoires in COVID-19. Only in-frame clones appear in the TCRdb table, and some are missing; sequencing was by immunoSEQ multiplex PCR. The table has 28,000 or so clones, roughly 89% seen once; the top ten hold approximately 10%. The sequencing sample was made of peripheral blood. These receptors came from a man aged 70 or older with acute or convalescent COVID-19.

The chain employs TRBV19 and TRBJ2-3, with no clear D. The CDR3 runs to 12 residues. Trimming cost V 5 bases and J 1 base, with 4 bases left between them. Germline-derived CDR1 and CDR2 are LNHDA and SQIVND (reference sequence). CDR3 amino acids: CASSERTDTQYF. CDR3 DNA sequence: TGTGCCAGTAGTGAGCGCACAGATACGCAGTATTTT.

The gene calls are TRBV5-1 and TRBJ1-2, with D tentatively TRBD1 (6 bases). V lost 4 bases and J 4 bases, leaving 14 bases between the germline ends. CDR1 and CDR2 from the germline V gene are SGHRS and YFSETQ. The CDR3 loop spans 14 amino acids. CDR3 in DNA: TGCGCCAGCAGCGTTGGGGGCCACTCCTATGGCTACACCTTC. Protein product: CASSVGGHSYGYTF.

V is TRBV7-9 and J is TRBJ1-1; 8 bases match TRBD1. Germline V gene lookup returns CDR1 SEHNR and CDR2 FQNEAQ (reference sequence). With 5 bases clipped from V and 2 bases from J, the junction kept 7 bases outside the gene matches. The CDR3 spans 15 residues. CDR3 region: CASSAPGQDNTEAFF. CDR3 DNA sequence: TGTGCCAGCAGCGCCCCGGGACAGGATAACACTGAAGCTTTCTTT. The variable domain in full, completed from reference TRBV7-9 and TRBJ1-1, reads DTGVSQNPRHKITKRGQNVTFRCDPISEHNRLYWYRQTLGQGPEFLTYFQNEAQLEKSRLLSDRFSAERPKGSFSTLEIQRTEQGDSAMYLCASSAPGQDNTEAFFGQGTRLTVV.

The chain joins TRBV18 to TRBJ1-5; 9 nucleotides align to TRBD1. This CDR3 has 16 amino acids. J gave up 2 bases and V 3 bases, and 5 bases lay outside the gene matches. Germline CDR1 KGHSH, CDR2 LQKENI. CDR3 DNA: TGTGCCAGCTCACCGACGACAGGGGGTGGCAATCAGCCCCAGCATTTT. The encoded protein is CASSPTTGGGNQPQHF.

J is TRBJ2-5 and V is TRBV12-3 or TRBV12-4; D is uncertain. Trimming pared 3 bases from V and 1 base from J, leaving 6 bases between. This CDR3 contains 13 residues. The CDR3 spells CASSLTLQETQYF. CDR3 coding DNA: TGTGCCAGCAGTTTGACACTCCAAGAGACCCAGTACTTC.

The chain combines TRBV4-2 with TRBJ2-1; 14 positions agree with TRBD2. CDR1 is LGHNA and CDR2 is YNFKEQ in the germline V gene. The V and J ends lost 3 bases and 8 bases, in that order; junction bases with no gene match: 18. This CDR3 has 20 residues. This CDR3 is CASSQVGTSGSHGIMYEQFF. The CDR3 region has the DNA TGTGCCAGCAGCCAGGTAGGGACTAGCGGGAGCCACGGCATCATGTATGAGCAGTTCTTC.

This clone was found once. The chain links TRBV7-2 to TRBJ2-5, with 8 bases identical to TRBD2. V gave up 1 base and J gave up 5 bases; unmatched junction bases: 3. In germline, CDR1 is SGHTA, CDR2 FQGNSA. The CDR3 has 14 amino acids. The CDR3 spells CASSLEAGEETQYF. CDR3 sequence (DNA): TGTGCCAGCAGCTTAGAAGCGGGAGAGGAGACCCAGTACTTC. The full variable domain, its missing parts supplied by reference TRBV7-2 and TRBJ2-5, is GAGVSQSPSNKVTEKGKDVELRCDPISGHTALYWYRQSLGQGLEFLIYFQGNSAPDKSGLPSDRFSAERTGGSVSTLTIQRTQQEDSAVYLCASSLEAGEETQYFGPGTRLLVL.

This clone was seen only once. The CDR3 is CATSENGASDGTDTQYF. Written as DNA, the CDR3 is TGTGCCACCAGTGAAAATGGAGCTAGTGATGGCACAGATACGCAGTATTTT. This chain connects TRBV24-1 to TRBJ2-3; D is ambiguous. This CDR3 spans 17 amino acids. Germline CDR1 reads KGHDR; CDR2 reads SFDVKD. The V and J ends lost 4 bases and 1 base respectively, with 17 bases between them.

This clone turned up a few times. This rearrangement joins TRBV7-2 to TRBJ2-2; D not resolved. The CDR3 runs to 15 residues. The V end was cut by 5 bases, the J end by 4 bases, with 14 bases between. The V gene's germline CDR1 is SGHTA and CDR2 FQGNSA. The CDR3 bases are TGTGCCAGCAGCGTAGAGCCCTCGGGCACCGGGGAGCTGTTTTTT. Amino acids: CASSVEPSGTGELFF.

The chain couples TRBV21-1 to TRBJ2-7; the table's D call of TRBD1 was not tested on the DNA. TRBV21-1 is given as a pseudogene. This CDR3 contains 15 residues. CDR3 nucleotides: TGTGCCAGCAGCAAAGTCCGCAGGGGGCACTACGAGCAGTACTTC. It yields the protein CASSKVRRGHYEQYF.

The chain couples TRBV15 to TRBJ2-1; 12 bases match TRBD2. The V and J ends lost 4 bases and 9 bases, in that order; junction bases with no gene match: 13. The germline gives CDR1 LNHNV, CDR2 YYDKDF (reference sequence). The CDR3 loop spans 17 amino acids. The CDR3 DNA sequence: TGTGCCACCAGCAAACAAATTGGGACTAGCGGGCGTGGTGAGCAGTTCTTC. This encodes CATSKQIGTSGRGEQFF.

This clone was counted once. The chain employs TRBV20-1 and TRBJ1-4; TRBD1 agrees at 7 bases. The CDR3 totals 14 residues. With V trimmed by 3 bases and J by 5 bases, 6 bases remained unmatched. Germline loops: CDR1 DFQATT, CDR2 SNEGSKA (reference sequence). Here the CDR3 DNA reads TGCAGTGCTAGTCCAGGGACAGTAAATGAAAAACTGTTTTTT. The encoded protein is CSASPGTVNEKLFF.

The rearrangement joins TRBV18 to TRBJ2-3, with 14 bases that match TRBD2. J lost 3 bases, V lost 3 bases, and 2 bases had no gene match. This CDR3 is built from 16 residues. CDR1 is KGHSH, CDR2 LQKENI, per germline. For the CDR3, the DNA is TGTGCCAGCTCACCCGGGACTAGCGGGAGTACAGATACGCAGTATTTT. This sequence encodes CASSPGTSGSTDTQYF. The full variable domain, with the rest looked up from reference TRBV18 and TRBJ2-3, is NAGVMQNPRHLVRRRGQEARLRCSPMKGHSHVYWYRQLPEEGLKFMVYLQKENIIDESGMPKERFSAEFPKEGPSILRIQQVVRGDSAAYFCASSPGTSGSTDTQYFGPGTRLTVL.

For the CDR3, the DNA is TGTGCCAGCAGTTTAGAGGGACTAGCGGGAGTCGGCAATGAGCAGTTCTTC. This sequence encodes CASSLEGLAGVGNEQFF. The chain carries TRBV27 and TRBJ2-1; 14 bases line up with TRBD2. CDR1 is MNHEY and CDR2 is SMNVEV in the germline V gene (reference sequence). This CDR3 is built from 17 residues. V gave up 2 bases and J gave up 6 bases; unmatched junction bases: 6.

This clone was counted between two and nine times. This chain uses TRBV25-1 with TRBJ2-3, with TRBD1 matching over 8 bases. The germline gives CDR1 MGHDK, CDR2 SYGVNS. This CDR3 has 11 amino acids. Trimming took 4 bases from V and 14 from J; bases not matched to a gene: 5. CDR3 residues: CASSGGQDTYF. CDR3 coding DNA: TGTGCCAGCAGTGGGGGACAGGACACGTATTTT.

This clone came up once. The rearrangement links TRBV4-1 to TRBJ1-2; D might be TRBD1 (5 bases). Trimming pared 0 bases from V and 4 bases from J, leaving 18 bases between. The CDR3 is 17 residues long. Looked up from germline, CDR1 is MGHRA and CDR2 is YSYEKL. The CDR3 region has the DNA TGCGCCAGCAGCCAAGATCGGGGGAAGGGGTTGGCCTATGGCTACACCTTC. It codes for CASSQDRGKGLAYGYTF.

This clone has just one count. The genes are TRBV19 and TRBJ1-2; maybe TRBD1 (6 bases). Trimming shortened V by 2 bases and J by 8 bases, and 12 bases separated the two germline ends. CDR3 length: 13 residues. The germline V gene has CDR1 LNHDA and CDR2 SQIVND (reference sequence). CDR3 DNA sequence: TGTGCCAGTAGTATAAACAGGGAAGGGGGCTACACCTTC. Amino acid sequence: CASSINREGGYTF.

The chain joins TRBV2 to TRBJ1-1; 8 bases are shared with TRBD1. CDR1 and CDR2 (germline): SNHLY, FYNNEI. V was clipped by 3 bases and J by 5 bases; unmatched bases: 14. There are 17 residues in the CDR3. The CDR3 DNA sequence: TGTGCCAGCAGTGAGGAACAGGGGGAGGAGTATGCAACTGAAGCTTTCTTT. Translating gives CASSEEQGEEYATEAFF.

This chain joins TRBV15 and TRBJ2-3; 7 positions match TRBD2. This CDR3 has 17 amino acids. Unmatched junction bases numbered 9, after V lost 1 base and J lost 2 bases. CDR1 and CDR2 from the germline V gene are LNHNV and YYDKDF (reference sequence). The CDR3 reads CATSRAVLAEATDTQYF. The CDR3 bases are TGTGCCACCAGCAGAGCCGTTCTAGCGGAGGCCACAGATACGCAGTATTTT.

This clone was observed once. The chain joins TRBV5-1 to TRBJ1-1; D may be TRBD1 (6 bases). With 4 bases removed from V and 5 bases from J, the gap between germline ends came to 18 bases. Germline V gene sequence: CDR1 SGHRS, CDR2 YFSETQ. CDR3 length: 15 residues. The CDR3 reads CASSPRGGQDTEAFF. In DNA, the CDR3 is TGCGCCAGCAGCCCCCGGGGGGGGCAGGATACTGAAGCTTTCTTT.

The V call is TRBV19, the J call TRBJ1-4; TRBD1 is a possible D gene (5 bases). The CDR3 spans 15 residues. CDR1 and CDR2 from the germline V gene are LNHDA and SQIVND (reference sequence). V was shortened by 10 bases and J by 7 bases, with 22 bases between the two germline ends. CDR3 region: CATGQSGGLSEKLFF. In DNA, the CDR3 is TGTGCCACGGGTCAAAGCGGGGGACTAAGTGAAAAACTGTTTTTT.

This chain uses TRBV5-1 with TRBJ2-3; 10 bases fit TRBD2. Germline V CDR1 and CDR2: SGHRS, YFSETQ. Losses at the gene ends were 1 base for V and 1 base for J; bases not matched to a gene: 3. The CDR3 length is 16 residues. The DNA of the CDR3 is TGCGCCAGCAGCTTGTCTAGCGGGAGTGGCACAGATACGCAGTATTTT. Translated, it gives CASSLSSGSGTDTQYF.

This clone was recorded a few times. This chain connects TRBV7-2 to TRBJ2-7; 8 bases align to TRBD2. CDR1 and CDR2 (germline): SGHTA, FQGNSA. CDR3 length equals 16 residues. Losses at the gene ends were 0 bases for V and 3 bases for J; bases not matched to a gene: 7. DNA for the CDR3: TGTGCCAGCAGCTTAGCTAGCGGGACCTTATACTACGAGCAGTACTTC. Residues: CASSLASGTLYYEQYF. The whole variable domain, remainder taken from reference TRBV7-2 and TRBJ2-7, is GAGVSQSPSNKVTEKGKDVELRCDPISGHTALYWYRQSLGQGLEFLIYFQGNSAPDKSGLPSDRFSAERTGGSVSTLTIQRTQQEDSAVYLCASSLASGTLYYEQYFGPGTRLTVT.

The CDR3 DNA reads as TGTGCCAGCAGCTCCAGACTAGCGGGAGTTGAGCAGTTCTTC. Amino acid sequence: CASSSRLAGVEQFF. The chain combines TRBV7-2 with TRBJ2-1, with TRBD2 identical over 12 bases. V gave up 4 bases and J gave up 9 bases; unmatched junction bases: 4. This CDR3 is 14 amino acids long. Germline V lookup: CDR1 SGHTA, CDR2 FQGNSA.

The chain is built from TRBV3-1 (or the pseudogene TRBV3-2) and TRBJ2-7; 8 bases align to TRBD1. V lost 3 bases to trimming and J lost 6 bases; unmatched junction nucleotides: 13. This CDR3 spans 16 amino acids. Germline values: CDR1 LGHDT, CDR2 YNNKEL (reference sequence). The CDR3 DNA follows: TGTGCCAGCAGCCACCAAATGAGGACAGGGTCAGCCGAGCAGTACTTC. The encoded protein is CASSHQMRTGSAEQYF.

The chain employs TRBV6-1 and TRBJ2-1, with D perhaps matching TRBD2 (5 bases). The CDR3 consists of 16 residues. V was clipped by 6 bases and J by 7 bases, with 22 bases between them. Per the germline V gene, CDR1 is MNHNS and CDR2 is SASEGT. The CDR3: CASREPLAMWENEQFF. DNA of the CDR3: TGTGCCAGCAGAGAACCTCTAGCTATGTGGGAGAATGAGCAGTTCTTC.

The chain links TRBV5-1 to TRBJ1-1, with 11 bases aligning to TRBD1. The CDR3 contains 15 residues. The V segment lost 3 bases and the J segment 4 bases; nucleotides outside the gene matches: 5. CDR1 SGHRS and CDR2 YFSETQ come from the germline V gene. CDR3 nucleotide sequence: TGCGCCAGCAGCTCGGGAGGGACAGGGGGCACTGAAGCTTTCTTT. Translation: CASSSGGTGGTEAFF.

CDR3 in DNA: TGTGCCAGCAGCATAAAGGCCTCGACAGGGAGGGAAAAACTGTTTTTT. This sequence encodes CASSIKASTGREKLFF. The chain recombines TRBV7-2 with TRBJ1-4; 7 nucleotides line up with TRBD1. J gave up 8 bases and V 5 bases, and 14 bases lay outside the gene matches. The CDR3 is 16 amino acids. The germline gives CDR1 SGHTA, CDR2 FQGNSA. The full variable domain, completed using reference TRBV7-2 and TRBJ1-4, is GAGVSQSPSNKVTEKGKDVELRCDPISGHTALYWYRQSLGQGLEFLIYFQGNSAPDKSGLPSDRFSAERTGGSVSTLTIQRTQQEDSAVYLCASSIKASTGREKLFFGSGTQLSVL.

The chain employs TRBV7-3 and TRBJ1-3; D remains unclear. The CDR3 is 15 residues long. Germline CDR1 and CDR2: SGHTA and FQGTGA. V was pared by 0 bases and J by 2 bases, with 8 bases between. The CDR3 protein is CASSLTGGAGNTIYF. The CDR3 nucleotides read TGTGCCAGCAGCTTAACGGGCGGGGCTGGAAACACCATATATTTT.